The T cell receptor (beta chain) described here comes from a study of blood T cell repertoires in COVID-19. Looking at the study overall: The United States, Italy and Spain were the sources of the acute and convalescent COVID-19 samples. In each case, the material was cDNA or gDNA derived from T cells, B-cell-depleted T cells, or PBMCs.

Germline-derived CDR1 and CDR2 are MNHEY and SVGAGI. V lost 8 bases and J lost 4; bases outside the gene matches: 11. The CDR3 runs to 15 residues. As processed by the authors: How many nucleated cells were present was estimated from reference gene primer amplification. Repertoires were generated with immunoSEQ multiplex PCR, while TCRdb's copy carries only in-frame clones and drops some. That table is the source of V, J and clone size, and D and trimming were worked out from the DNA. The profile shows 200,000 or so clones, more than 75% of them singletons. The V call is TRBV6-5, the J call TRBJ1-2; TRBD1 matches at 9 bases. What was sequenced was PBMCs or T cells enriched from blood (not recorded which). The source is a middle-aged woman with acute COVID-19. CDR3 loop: CASVVQGAAGYGYTF. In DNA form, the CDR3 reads TGTGCCAGCGTCGTACAGGGGGCTGCCGGCTATGGCTACACCTTC.